These 8 T cell receptor beta chains were all obtained from the same sample, sequenced in a study of vaccination and CD4 T cells after COVID-19 (dated by TCRdb to between 2020 and 2023). The receptor library was made with PCR. The sequencer listed for this sample is Illumina iSeq 100. DNA from cultured CD4+ T cells underwent TCR sequencing with the Oncomine TCR Beta short-read assay at the Johns Hopkins FTIC core. TCRdb reworked the public reads: Q25 trimming with fastp, MiXCR clone assembly, productive beta chains retained. Every CDR3 protein is listed once, alongside the most common genes and DNA of its rows. The sample table records fewer than 4,000 distinct CDR3 sequences; roughly 80% of these occur just once. Just over 20% of the sample goes to the ten largest clones. This specimen's treatment or condition label, interpreted: approximately 9-day PBMC culture with coronavirus spike peptide pools or control peptides (ViraFEST assay).

The antigens of these receptors remain unknown. The specimen was CD4+ T cells from blood, cultured in vitro. The receptors here all came from a human donor who had recovered from COVID-19.

The chain employs TRBV11-2 and TRBJ2-7; 7 bases fit TRBD1. Per germline, CDR1 SGHAT and CDR2 FQNNGV. V lost 5 bases to trimming and J lost 6 bases; unmatched junction nucleotides: 7. This CDR3 region has 13 residues. The CDR3 DNA is TGTGCCAGCAGCAGCGACAGGACAGGCGAGCAGTACTTC. This gives the protein CASSSDRTGEQYF.

This clonotype was observed once. The chain links TRBV6-2 or TRBV6-3 to TRBJ1-6; tentative D call: TRBD1 (5 bases). Trimming left V 9 bases short and J 8 bases short, with 14 bases between. Germline V gene sequence: CDR1 MNHEY, CDR2 SVGEGT. This CDR3 has 13 amino acids. CDR3 sequence: CARDRDGDSPLHF. The DNA for the CDR3 is TGTGCCAGAGACCGGGACGGAGATTCACCCCTCCACTTT.

This clonotype is large within its sample. This chain uses TRBV5-1 with TRBJ1-3, with D hard to call. CDR3 size: 13 residues. Germline assignment: CDR1 SGHRS and CDR2 YFSETQ. V lost 2 bases, J lost 1 base, and 4 bases lay in between. CDR3: CASSLQSGNTIYF. The CDR3 DNA follows: TGCGCCAGCAGCTTACAGTCTGGAAACACCATATATTTT.

This clonotype was seen a single time. CDR3 residues: CASRGGETTEAFF. DNA of the CDR3: TGTGCCAGTAGAGGGGGGGAGACGACTGAAGCTTTCTTT. The chain recombines TRBV25-1 with TRBJ1-1, with D maybe TRBD1 (6 bases). V lost 9 bases and J 5 bases, leaving 16 bases between the germline ends. The CDR3 contains 13 residues. CDR1 is MGHDK and CDR2 is SYGVNS in the germline V gene.

The V gene is TRBV2, the J gene TRBJ1-4; TRBD1 matches 10 bases. CDR3 length: 15 amino acids. The germline V gene encodes CDR1 SNHLY and CDR2 FYNNEI. Trimming took 8 bases from V and 8 from J; bases not matched to a gene: 11. CDR3 sequence reads: CASAVGTGAREKLFF. The CDR3 DNA reads as TGTGCCAGCGCGGTCGGGACAGGGGCTAGGGAAAAACTGTTTTTT.

J is TRBJ2-3 and V is TRBV30; 8 bases are shared with TRBD2. V shed 4 bases, J shed 2 bases, and the junction held 14 bases outside the gene matches. CDR1 and CDR2 from the germline V gene are GTSNPN and SVGIG (reference sequence). The CDR3 totals 17 residues. The CDR3 here is CAWIRAGVLSYTDTQYF. In DNA form, the CDR3 reads TGTGCCTGGATTAGAGCGGGGGTGCTCTCCTACACAGATACGCAGTATTTT.

This clonotype was counted once. The rearrangement uses TRBV6-1 and TRBJ2-5; possibly TRBD1 for D (6 bases). V lost 7 bases to trimming and J lost 0 bases, with 24 bases between them. From germline, CDR1 is MNHNS and CDR2 SASEGT. The CDR3 is 18 residues long. The CDR3 protein is CASTQRVTGPAYQETQYF. The DNA for the CDR3 is TGTGCCAGCACCCAACGGGTAACAGGGCCGGCGTACCAAGAGACCCAGTACTTC.

This rearrangement joins TRBV7-8 to TRBJ1-1; 7 nucleotides match TRBD1. Germline CDR1 SGHVS, CDR2 FQNEAQ. The V gene end was trimmed by 3 bases and the J gene end by 0 bases; junction bases not matched to a gene: 16. The CDR3 is 19 amino acids. The CDR3 spells CASSFLRGQGSGLNTEAFF. CDR3 nucleotides: TGTGCCAGCAGCTTCCTTAGGGGGCAGGGAAGTGGTTTGAACACTGAAGCTTTCTTT.